This T cell receptor beta chain was recorded in a study of shared clonotypes between healthy human individuals. Regarding the study as a whole: Donor scarcity curtailed the genetic and exposure-history diversity represented herein.

Bulk PBMC genomic DNA spanned ten immunoSEQ deep plates. Original methodology: Without quality scores, immunoSEQ junctional reads could not be filtered like full-length reads. This table comes from immunoSEQ multiplex PCR, and its TCRdb copy is limited to in-frame clones, with some not included. The V and J calls and clone size come from that table; D and trimming were worked out from the DNA. The sample holds around 500,000 clones; around 73% are singletons and the top ten take around 13%. The CDR3 has 15 amino acids. V was pared by 9 bases and J by 1 base, with 18 bases between. CDR1 and CDR2 from the germline V gene are SGHTA and FQGNSA. The donors, all of them Caucasian adults, lived in Nashville, Tennessee. This clone was seen ten or more times. Its antigen is as yet unknown.

The sequence came from a woman aged 40-49 years in good health. Some clones in this sample may be carry-over from other donors' samples. Sequencing was carried out using PBMCs. The V gene is TRBV7-2, the J gene TRBJ2-5; D remains ambiguous. CDR3: CASKIGSSLQETQYF. DNA for the CDR3: TGTGCCAGTAAAATCGGGTCCTCACTCCAAGAGACCCAGTACTTC.